The text below deals with one T cell receptor (beta chain). Its antigen is unknown. This sample was taken from a study of Tregs in tolerant kidney transplant recipients. The germline CDR1 and CDR2 sequences are SEHNR and FQNEAQ (reference sequence). V dropped 5 bases and J dropped 0 bases, with 14 bases sitting between them. The length of the CDR3 is 15 residues. Findings of the study overall: This study did not directly address biological reproducibility.

Here immunoSEQ multiplex PCR was the method, and the copy in TCRdb shows in-frame clones only, minus some. The sample consists of around 43,000 clones, 91% of them appearing once. Thawed PBMCs were FACS-sorted into unstimulated CD4+CD25+CD127- regulatory T cells, CD4+CD25- non-regulatory cells, CD4 and CD8 cells. This TCR was recovered from a human donor in good health. The sample consisted of Tregs from blood. This chain joins TRBV7-9 and TRBJ2-7, with a tentative D call TRBD1 (6 bases). The CDR3 sequence: CASSPSPQGSYEQYF. The CDR3 region has the DNA TGTGCCAGCAGCCCGTCACCACAGGGCTCCTACGAGCAGTACTTC. The full variable domain, rest sourced from reference TRBV7-9 and TRBJ2-7, is DTGVSQNPRHKITKRGQNVTFRCDPISEHNRLYWYRQTLGQGPEFLTYFQNEAQLEKSRLLSDRFSAERPKGSFSTLEIQRTEQGDSAMYLCASSPSPQGSYEQYFGPGTRLTVT.